Each of the 16 T cell receptor beta chains below was sequenced from the same sample in a study of OX40 agonist ivuxolimab in advanced cancers. Sequencing was performed with immunoSEQ multiplex PCR; in TCRdb, only in-frame clones are kept and a portion is missing. The data contain approximately 35,000 clones, 84% of them singletons. The material sequenced was CD4+ or CD8+ T cells sorted from blood, taken in a trial of the OX40 agonist ivuxolimab. Receptors originate from an adult with an advanced solid tumor such as melanoma, head and neck, liver or kidney cancer.

The CDR3 DNA sequence: TGTGCCAGCAGTGAAACCCCCGGGACAGGTACCTACGAGCAGTACTTC. This sequence encodes CASSETPGTGTYEQYF. The V and J genes are TRBV27 and TRBJ2-5; 8 nucleotides agree with TRBD1. Judging by the DNA end, TRBJ2-7 fits better; the J call may be wrong. CDR3 length: 16 residues. Germline CDR1 reads MNHEY; CDR2 reads SMNVEV (reference sequence).

The chain links TRBV6-1 to TRBJ1-2; 9 bases match TRBD1. This CDR3 is 15 amino acids long. Germline loops: CDR1 MNHNS, CDR2 SASEGT. V trimming: 6 bases; J trimming: 4 bases; junction bases outside the gene matches: 9. The CDR3 nucleotides read TGTGCCAGCAGGGAGGGACAGGGAATAAGCTATGGCTACACCTTC. Translating gives CASREGQGISYGYTF.

The CDR3 is CASSLRGPTQSSYNEQFF. The CDR3, as DNA: TGTGCCAGCAGCTTAAGGGGTCCAACCCAGAGCTCCTACAATGAGCAGTTCTTC. This chain joins TRBV7-6 and TRBJ2-1; maybe TRBD1 (5 bases). The CDR3 runs 18 residues. Trimming stripped 2 bases from V and 0 bases from J, with 17 bases between. From germline, CDR1 is SGHVS and CDR2 FNYEAQ.

This chain links TRBV7-3 with TRBJ2-3, with D perhaps assigned TRBD1 or TRBD2 (5 bases each). This CDR3 is built from 17 residues. Germline CDR1 is SGHTA and CDR2 is FQGTGA. V lost 2 bases to trimming and J lost 5 bases, with 20 bases between them. The CDR3 reads CASSLEVSGPGGDTQYF. DNA of the CDR3: TGTGCCAGCAGCTTAGAGGTCTCGGGACCCGGTGGAGATACGCAGTATTTT.

V gene TRBV19 combines with J gene TRBJ2-3, with 9 bases identical to TRBD2. Germline V gene sequence: CDR1 LNHDA, CDR2 SQIVND (reference sequence). The CDR3 sequence is 16 residues long. V lost 3 bases and J lost 3; bases outside the gene matches: 7. The CDR3 DNA sequence: TGTGCCAGTAGTATTTCGGCGGGAGGGACGACAGATACGCAGTATTTT. It yields the protein CASSISAGGTTDTQYF.

The chain links TRBV5-6 to TRBJ1-1; D is uncertain. With 2 bases removed from V and 7 bases from J, the gap between germline ends came to 9 bases. Germline assignment: CDR1 SGHDT and CDR2 YYEEEE. The CDR3 spans 12 residues. CDR3 sequence (DNA): TGTGCCAGCAGCTTTCTCGAGCGTGAAGCTTTCTTT. Encoded protein: CASSFLEREAFF.

The gene calls are TRBV19 and TRBJ2-7, with D unclear. The CDR3 runs 14 residues. Germline values: CDR1 LNHDA, CDR2 SQIVND (reference sequence). Trimming removed 2 bases at V and 2 bases at J, with 10 bases between. The CDR3 nucleotides read TGTGCCAGTAGTATATATTACGGAACCTACGAGCAGTACTTC. As protein: CASSIYYGTYEQYF.

The chain recombines TRBV28 with TRBJ2-4, with 9 bases matching TRBD2. CDR3 length: 18 amino acids. Germline V gives CDR1 MDHEN, CDR2 SYDVKM. Germline trimming cut 7 bases from V and 3 bases from J; bases unmatched to any gene: 16. The CDR3, as DNA: TGTGCCAGCATCACTTCGGGGCTAGCGGGATTGGGCAAAAACATTCAGTACTTC. Translation gives CASITSGLAGLGKNIQYF.

The V call is TRBV6-1, the J call TRBJ1-2, with 7 bases lining up with TRBD1. The germline CDR1 and CDR2 sequences are MNHNS and SASEGT. After removal of 1 base from V and 1 base from J, the junction contained 3 bases not matched to a gene. The CDR3 has 15 amino acids. CDR3 residues: CASSEGTGVNYGYTF. In nucleotides, the CDR3 is TGTGCCAGCAGTGAAGGGACAGGAGTTAACTATGGCTACACCTTC.

CDR3 in DNA: TGTGCCAGCAGCTTGGGCCCTAACACCGGGGAGCTGTTTTTT. Its protein is CASSLGPNTGELFF. J is TRBJ2-2 and V is TRBV5-8; no reliable D call. This CDR3 comprises 14 residues. The germline V gene has CDR1 SGHTS and CDR2 YDEGEE. Trimming stripped 0 bases from V and 2 bases from J, with 5 bases between. Full variable domain (rest looked up from reference TRBV5-8 and TRBJ2-2): EAGVTQSPTHLIKTRGQQATLRCSPISGHTSVYWYQQALGLGLQFLLWYDEGEERNRGNFPPRFSGRQFPNYSSELNVNALELEDSALYLCASSLGPNTGELFFGEGSRLTVL.

The chain carries TRBV10-3 and TRBJ2-7, with a possible D match to TRBD2 (6 bases). CDR1 and CDR2 from the germline V gene are ENHRY and SYGVKD. V was cut by 0 bases and J by 0 bases, with 6 bases left in between. This CDR3 region has 14 residues. The CDR3 reads CAISESGGSYEQYF. CDR3 DNA: TGTGCCATCAGTGAGTCGGGGGGCTCCTACGAGCAGTACTTC.

In this sample, this clone turned up once. The chain links TRBV7-8 to TRBJ2-5; TRBD1 matches at 9 bases. The V and J ends lost 5 bases and 5 bases, in that order; junction bases with no gene match: 9. Germline CDR1 SGHVS, CDR2 FQNEAQ. The CDR3 extends over 15 amino acids. This CDR3 is CASSPTGGWRETQYF. The DNA for the CDR3 is TGTGCCAGCAGCCCAACAGGGGGCTGGAGGGAGACCCAGTACTTC.

The chain joins TRBV27 to TRBJ1-1; a weak D match, TRBD1 (5 bases). Trimming took off 3 bases at V and 4 bases at J, with 15 bases between the two ends. Looked up from germline, CDR1 is MNHEY and CDR2 is SMNVEV (reference sequence). This CDR3 comprises 15 residues. CDR3 bases: TGTGCCAGCAGTTTCGAATCAGGGCAAGGCACTGAAGCTTTCTTT. The encoded protein is CASSFESGQGTEAFF.

This clone was detected a few times. This chain uses TRBV10-1 with TRBJ2-7; D gene ambiguous. Germline V gene data show CDR1 as WNHNN and CDR2 as SYGVQD (reference sequence). This CDR3 spans 12 amino acids. The V gene lost 0 bases and the J gene lost 3 bases, with 3 bases spanning the gap. The CDR3 region is CASSESFYEQYF. The CDR3 DNA sequence: TGCGCCAGCAGTGAGTCCTTCTACGAGCAGTACTTC.

This sequence joins TRBV27 and TRBJ1-1; TRBD1 might be the D (5 bases). V lost 0 bases, J lost 1 base, and 9 bases lay in between. The CDR3 has 15 amino acids. CDR1 MNHEY and CDR2 SMNVEV come from the germline V gene (reference sequence). The CDR3 nucleotides are TGTGCCAGCAGTTTATCGAGGCAGGGGAACACTGAAGCTTTCTTT. It translates to CASSLSRQGNTEAFF.

The chain carries TRBV7-8 and TRBJ2-3, with D perhaps matching TRBD2 (5 bases). V was shortened by 4 bases and J by 0 bases, with 17 bases between the two germline ends. The CDR3 contains 17 residues. The V gene's germline CDR1 is SGHVS and CDR2 FQNEAQ. CDR3 sequence (DNA): TGTGCCAGCAGCTCCCCGGGAAGCGGCGCTAGCACAGATACGCAGTATTTT. Encoded protein: CASSSPGSGASTDTQYF.